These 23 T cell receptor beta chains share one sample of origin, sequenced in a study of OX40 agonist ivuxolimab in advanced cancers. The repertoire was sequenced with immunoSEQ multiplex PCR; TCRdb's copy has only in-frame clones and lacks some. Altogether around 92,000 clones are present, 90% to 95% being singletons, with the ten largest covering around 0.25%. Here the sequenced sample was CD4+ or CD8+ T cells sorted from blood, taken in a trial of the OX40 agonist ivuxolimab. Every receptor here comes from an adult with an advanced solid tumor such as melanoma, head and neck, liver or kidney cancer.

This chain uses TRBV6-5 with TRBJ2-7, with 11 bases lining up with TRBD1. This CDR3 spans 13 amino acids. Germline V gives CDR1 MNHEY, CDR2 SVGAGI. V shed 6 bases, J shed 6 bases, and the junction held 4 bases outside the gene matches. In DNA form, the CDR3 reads TGTGCCAGCAGGTCCGGGACAGGGGGCGAGCAGTACGTC. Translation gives CASRSGTGGEQYV.

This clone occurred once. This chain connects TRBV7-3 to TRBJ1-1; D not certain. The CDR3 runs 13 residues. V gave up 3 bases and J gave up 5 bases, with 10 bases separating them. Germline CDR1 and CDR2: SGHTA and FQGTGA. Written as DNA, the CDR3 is TGTGCCAGCAGCTTCGTAGAGAGTACTGAAGCTTTCTTT. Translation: CASSFVESTEAFF.

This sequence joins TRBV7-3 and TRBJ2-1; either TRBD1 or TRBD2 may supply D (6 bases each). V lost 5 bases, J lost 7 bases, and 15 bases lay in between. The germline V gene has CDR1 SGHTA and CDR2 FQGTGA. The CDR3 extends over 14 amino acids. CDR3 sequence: CASSQGPGSNEQFF. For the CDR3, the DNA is TGTGCCAGCAGCCAGGGGCCCGGGAGTAATGAGCAGTTCTTC.

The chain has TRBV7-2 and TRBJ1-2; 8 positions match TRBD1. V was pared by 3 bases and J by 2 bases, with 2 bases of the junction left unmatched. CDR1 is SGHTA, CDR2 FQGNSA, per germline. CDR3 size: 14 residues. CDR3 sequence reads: CASSFNRGNYGYTF. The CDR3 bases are TGTGCCAGCAGCTTCAACAGGGGGAACTATGGCTACACCTTC.

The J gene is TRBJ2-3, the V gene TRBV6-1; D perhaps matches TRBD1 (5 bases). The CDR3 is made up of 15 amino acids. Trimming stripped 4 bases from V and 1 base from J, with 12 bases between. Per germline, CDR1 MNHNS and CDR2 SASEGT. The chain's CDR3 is CASSVYQTGTDTQYF. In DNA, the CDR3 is TGTGCCAGCAGTGTATACCAGACAGGCACAGATACGCAGTATTTT.

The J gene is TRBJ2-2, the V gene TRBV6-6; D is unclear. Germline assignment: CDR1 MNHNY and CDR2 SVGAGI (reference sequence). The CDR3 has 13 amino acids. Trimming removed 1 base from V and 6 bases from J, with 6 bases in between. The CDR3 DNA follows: TGTGCCAGCAGTTACTACTCCCCCGGGGAGCTGTTTTTT. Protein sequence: CASSYYSPGELFF.

This chain's CDR3 is CASSLRDYTEAFF. The CDR3 bases are TGTGCCAGCAGCTTAAGAGATTACACTGAAGCTTTCTTT. J is TRBJ1-1 and V is TRBV5-8; no firm D call. The CDR3 contains 13 residues. Trimming pared 2 bases from V and 3 bases from J, leaving 8 bases between. The V gene's germline CDR1 is SGHTS and CDR2 YDEGEE.

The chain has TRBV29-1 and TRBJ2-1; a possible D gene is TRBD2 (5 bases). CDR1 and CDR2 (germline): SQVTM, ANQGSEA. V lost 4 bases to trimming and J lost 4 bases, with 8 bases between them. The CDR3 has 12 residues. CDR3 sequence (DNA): TGCAGCGTTGTACCGGGATACAATGAGCAGTTCTTC. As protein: CSVVPGYNEQFF.

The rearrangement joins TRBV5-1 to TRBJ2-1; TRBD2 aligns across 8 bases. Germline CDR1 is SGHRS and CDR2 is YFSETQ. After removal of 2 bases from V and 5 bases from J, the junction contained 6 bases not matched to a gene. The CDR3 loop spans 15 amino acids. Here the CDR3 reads CASSFTSSGHNEQFF. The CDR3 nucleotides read TGCGCCAGCAGCTTTACGTCTAGCGGGCACAATGAGCAGTTCTTC.

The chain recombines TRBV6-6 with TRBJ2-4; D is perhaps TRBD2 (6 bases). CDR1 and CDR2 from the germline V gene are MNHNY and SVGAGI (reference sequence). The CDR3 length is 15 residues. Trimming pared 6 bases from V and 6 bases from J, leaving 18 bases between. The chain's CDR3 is CASRIGTGVANIQYF. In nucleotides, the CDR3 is TGTGCCAGCAGGATAGGAACGGGAGTTGCAAACATTCAGTACTTC.

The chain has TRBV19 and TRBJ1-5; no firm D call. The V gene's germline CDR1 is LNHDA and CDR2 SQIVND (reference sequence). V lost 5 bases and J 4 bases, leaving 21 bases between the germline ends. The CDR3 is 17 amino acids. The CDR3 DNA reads TGTGCCAGTAGTTTGGAGGCCGTTTTTAGGGTGAATCAGCCCCAGCATTTT. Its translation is CASSLEAVFRVNQPQHF.

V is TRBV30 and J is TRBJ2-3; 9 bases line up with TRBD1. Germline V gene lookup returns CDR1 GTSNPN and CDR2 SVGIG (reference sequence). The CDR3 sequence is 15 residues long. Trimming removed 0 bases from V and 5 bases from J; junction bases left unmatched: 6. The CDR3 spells CAWSVWTGDLDTQYF. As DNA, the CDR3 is TGTGCCTGGAGTGTTTGGACAGGGGACTTAGATACGCAGTATTTT.

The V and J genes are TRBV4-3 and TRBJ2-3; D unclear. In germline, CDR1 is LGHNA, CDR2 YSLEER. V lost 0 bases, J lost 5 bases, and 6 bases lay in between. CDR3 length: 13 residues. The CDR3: CASSQDFGDTQYF. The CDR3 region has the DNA TGCGCCAGCAGCCAAGATTTTGGAGATACGCAGTATTTT.

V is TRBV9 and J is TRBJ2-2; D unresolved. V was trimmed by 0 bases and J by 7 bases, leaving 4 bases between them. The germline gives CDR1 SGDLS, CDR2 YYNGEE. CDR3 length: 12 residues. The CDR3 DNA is TGTGCCAGCAGCGTAGCGGTCGGGGAGCTGTTTTTT. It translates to CASSVAVGELFF.

Here the CDR3 reads CASSPQGVNEQFF. CDR3 DNA sequence: TGTGCCAGCAGTCCCCAGGGGGTCAATGAGCAGTTCTTC. V is TRBV2 and J is TRBJ2-1, with 7 bases lining up with TRBD1. V lost 5 bases and J lost 6; bases outside the gene matches: 4. This CDR3 has 13 amino acids. The germline V gene encodes CDR1 SNHLY and CDR2 FYNNEI.

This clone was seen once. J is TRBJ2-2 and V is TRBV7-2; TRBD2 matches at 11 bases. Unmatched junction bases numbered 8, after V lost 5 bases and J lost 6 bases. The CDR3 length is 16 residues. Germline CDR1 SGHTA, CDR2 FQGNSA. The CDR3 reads CASSARGLAGPGELFF. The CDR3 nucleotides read TGTGCCAGCAGCGCGAGAGGACTAGCGGGCCCCGGGGAGCTGTTTTTT.

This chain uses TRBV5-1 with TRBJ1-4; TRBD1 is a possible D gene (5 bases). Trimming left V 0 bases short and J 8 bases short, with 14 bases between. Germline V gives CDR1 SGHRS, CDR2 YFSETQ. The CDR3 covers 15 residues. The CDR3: CASSLGGQGDEKLFF. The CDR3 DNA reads TGCGCCAGCAGCTTGGGGGGCCAAGGCGACGAAAAACTGTTTTTT.

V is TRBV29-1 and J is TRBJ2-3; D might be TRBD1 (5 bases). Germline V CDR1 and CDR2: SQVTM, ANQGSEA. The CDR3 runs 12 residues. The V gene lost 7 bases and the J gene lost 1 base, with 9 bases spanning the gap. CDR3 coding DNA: TGCAGCGAACAGACAGGCACAGATACGCAGTATTTT. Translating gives CSEQTGTDTQYF.

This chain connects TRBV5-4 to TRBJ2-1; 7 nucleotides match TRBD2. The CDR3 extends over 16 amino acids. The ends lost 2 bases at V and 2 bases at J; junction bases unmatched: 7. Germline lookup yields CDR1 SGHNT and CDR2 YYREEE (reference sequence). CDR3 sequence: CASSFSPGTTYNEQFF. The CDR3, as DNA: TGTGCCAGCAGCTTTTCGCCAGGGACTACCTACAATGAGCAGTTCTTC.

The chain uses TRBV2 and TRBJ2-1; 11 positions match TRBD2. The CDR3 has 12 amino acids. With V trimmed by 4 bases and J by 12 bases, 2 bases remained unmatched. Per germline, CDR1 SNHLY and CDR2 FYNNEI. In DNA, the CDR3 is TGTGCCAGCAGTGCCCTAGCGGGGGGGCAGTTCTTC. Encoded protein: CASSALAGGQFF.

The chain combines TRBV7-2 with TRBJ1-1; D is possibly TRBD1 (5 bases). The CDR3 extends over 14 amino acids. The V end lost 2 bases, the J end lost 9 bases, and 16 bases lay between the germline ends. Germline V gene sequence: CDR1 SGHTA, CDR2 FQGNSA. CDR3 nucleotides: TGTGCCAGCAGCTTAACCGGGACCCAAACTAAAGCTTTCTTT. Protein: CASSLTGTQTKAFF.

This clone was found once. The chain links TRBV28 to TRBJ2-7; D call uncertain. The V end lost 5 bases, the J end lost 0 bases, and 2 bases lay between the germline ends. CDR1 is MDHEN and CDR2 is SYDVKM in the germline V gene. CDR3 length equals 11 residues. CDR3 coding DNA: TGTGCCAGCAGTGACTCCTACGAGCAGTACTTC. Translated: CASSDSYEQYF.

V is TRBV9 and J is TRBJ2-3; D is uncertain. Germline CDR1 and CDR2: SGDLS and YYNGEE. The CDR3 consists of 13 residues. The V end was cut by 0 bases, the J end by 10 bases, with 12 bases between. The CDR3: CASSVESRGAQYF. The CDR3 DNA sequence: TGTGCCAGCAGCGTAGAATCCCGAGGAGCGCAGTATTTT. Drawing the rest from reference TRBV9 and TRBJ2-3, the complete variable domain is DSGVTQTPKHLITATGQRVTLRCSPRSGDLSVYWYQQSLDQGLQFLIQYYNGEERAKGNILERFSAQQFPDLHSELNLSSLELGDSALYFCASSVESRGAQYFGPGTRLTVL.